Shown below are 20 T cell receptor beta chains from a single sample sequenced in a study of T cells after somatic rescue of genetic block. Assay used: immunoSEQ multiplex PCR; TCRdb lists only in-frame clones, some missing. The sample yields over 10,000 clones, roughly 70% seen once. The sample comprised peripheral blood mononuclear cells (PBMCs). Receptors originate from a boy younger than 18.

This sequence joins TRBV28 and TRBJ2-1; D perhaps matches TRBD2 (7 bases). This CDR3 is built from 12 residues. CDR1 MDHEN and CDR2 SYDVKM come from the germline V gene. The V end lost 10 bases, the J end lost 8 bases, and 15 bases lay between the germline ends. The CDR3 sequence: CATTRGGHEQFF. The CDR3 region has the DNA TGTGCCACCACGCGCGGGGGCCATGAGCAGTTCTTC.

The chain carries TRBV5-1 and TRBJ2-7; the match to TRBD2 covers 8 bases. J lost 0 bases, V lost 0 bases, and 8 bases had no gene match. Germline V CDR1 and CDR2: SGHRS, YFSETQ. The CDR3 consists of 17 residues. Here the CDR3 DNA reads TGCGCCAGCAGCTTGGCCTACGGGGGGGATTACTCCTACGAGCAGTACTTC. This sequence encodes CASSLAYGGDYSYEQYF.

The chain recombines TRBV19 with TRBJ1-1, with D maybe TRBD1 (5 bases). Germline CDR1 is LNHDA and CDR2 is SQIVND (reference sequence). The length of the CDR3 is 13 residues. The ends were cut back, 6 bases at V and 0 bases at J, with 8 bases in the middle. In nucleotides, the CDR3 is TGTGCCAGTAGGACAGAGCTGAACACTGAAGCTTTCTTT. The encoded protein is CASRTELNTEAFF.

The CDR3 sequence: CASSEPGTTETQYF. The CDR3 DNA reads TGCGCCAGCAGTGAGCCCGGGACTACGGAGACCCAGTACTTC. The chain joins TRBV10-1 to TRBJ2-5; 7 nucleotides line up with TRBD2. From germline, CDR1 is WNHNN and CDR2 SYGVQD (reference sequence). This CDR3 spans 14 amino acids. V shed 2 bases, J shed 5 bases, and the junction held 5 bases outside the gene matches.

The chain combines TRBV30 with TRBJ1-4, with D perhaps matching TRBD1 (5 bases). CDR3 length: 14 amino acids. The V end lost 4 bases, the J end lost 5 bases, and 14 bases lay between the germline ends. Germline CDR1 is GTSNPN and CDR2 is SVGIG (reference sequence). In DNA form, the CDR3 reads TGTGCCTGGACCGCAGGGTGGGGGAATGAAAAACTGTTTTTT. Translated: CAWTAGWGNEKLFF.

The DNA for the CDR3 is TGCGCCAGAGTGCGCCCCGAAGATCGCCAAAGTCGGGCCAACGTCCTGACTTTC. Its translation is CARVRPEDRQSRANVLTF. The genes are TRBV10-1 and TRBJ2-6; the D is unclear. Trimming took 9 bases from V and 5 from J, leaving 26 bases between them. Germline V CDR1 and CDR2: WNHNN, SYGVQD (reference sequence). This CDR3 is 18 amino acids long.

This chain connects TRBV5-1 to TRBJ2-5; TRBD1 agrees at 10 bases. This CDR3 is built from 16 residues. V dropped 2 bases and J dropped 4; count of bases not matched to a gene: 8. Germline values: CDR1 SGHRS, CDR2 YFSETQ. DNA of the CDR3: TGCGCCAGCAGCTTTGGCGGTGGACAGGGGGGAGAGACCCAGTACTTC. Translated: CASSFGGGQGGETQYF.

This sequence joins TRBV28 and TRBJ2-7; 7 nucleotides match TRBD2. The J segment lost 2 bases and the V segment lost 7 bases, leaving 8 bases of the junction unmatched. Germline CDR1 MDHEN, CDR2 SYDVKM. The CDR3 totals 14 residues. This CDR3 is CASTPGTTPYEQYF. The CDR3 nucleotides read TGTGCCAGCACCCCGGGGACTACGCCCTACGAGCAGTACTTC. Full variable domain (remainder filled in from reference TRBV28 and TRBJ2-7): DVKVTQSSRYLVKRTGEKVFLECVQDMDHENMFWYRQDPGLGLRLIYFSYDVKMKEKGDIPEGYSVSREKKERFSLILESASTNQTSMYLCASTPGTTPYEQYFGPGTRLTVT.

The chain uses TRBV4-1 and TRBJ1-1; the D is unclear. The germline gives CDR1 MGHRA, CDR2 YSYEKL. The germline V and J ends were trimmed by 5 bases and 5 bases, with 12 bases remaining between them. CDR3 length: 13 amino acids. The CDR3 nucleotides are TGCGCCAGCAGCTTCACCTCGGGGACTGAAGCTTTCTTT. Its protein is CASSFTSGTEAFF.

The chain employs TRBV9 and TRBJ1-5; D is possibly TRBD1 (6 bases). The CDR3 length is 15 residues. Germline V CDR1 and CDR2: SGDLS, YYNGEE. V was pared by 4 bases and J by 5 bases, with 16 bases between. The CDR3 sequence is CASSPSGVTYQPQHF. CDR3 DNA sequence: TGTGCCAGCAGCCCATCAGGGGTGACCTATCAGCCCCAGCATTTT.

The V call is TRBV7-8, the J call TRBJ2-7; the match to TRBD2 covers 9 bases. This CDR3 spans 16 amino acids. Trimming took 8 bases from V and 4 from J; bases not matched to a gene: 15. Germline loops: CDR1 SGHVS, CDR2 FQNEAQ. The CDR3 region has the DNA TGTGCCAGCGGAGGAGGGTTAGCGGGAGTTCGGTACGAGCAGTACTTC. As protein: CASGGGLAGVRYEQYF.

The rearrangement uses TRBV28 and TRBJ1-1; a possible D gene is TRBD1 (6 bases). Trimming took off 6 bases at V and 1 base at J, with 12 bases between the two ends. The CDR3 totals 14 residues. The germline gives CDR1 MDHEN, CDR2 SYDVKM. This chain's CDR3 is CASRLPGQNTEAFF. Written as DNA, the CDR3 is TGTGCCAGCAGGCTTCCGGGACAGAACACTGAAGCTTTCTTT.

This clone appeared a few times. This rearrangement joins TRBV28 to TRBJ1-6; maybe TRBD1 (6 bases). V was trimmed by 8 bases and J by 7 bases, leaving 15 bases between them. This CDR3 comprises 14 residues. The germline gives CDR1 MDHEN, CDR2 SYDVKM. In nucleotides, the CDR3 is TGTGCCAGCTGGTACAGGGCCCGGAATTCACCCCTCCACTTT. This sequence encodes CASWYRARNSPLHF.

The rearrangement uses TRBV6-5 and TRBJ2-7; TRBD2 agrees at 8 bases. The ends lost 9 bases at V and 5 bases at J; junction bases unmatched: 9. This CDR3 has 13 amino acids. Germline CDR1 MNHEY, CDR2 SVGAGI. The CDR3 DNA follows: TGTGCCAGTAGAGCGGGGGCCCCGGACGAGCAGTACTTC. Protein: CASRAGAPDEQYF.

V is TRBV5-1 and J is TRBJ1-6; the match to TRBD1 covers 9 bases. Germline V gene lookup returns CDR1 SGHRS and CDR2 YFSETQ. J was trimmed by 6 bases and V by 3 bases; bases with no gene match: 4. The CDR3 loop spans 15 amino acids. The CDR3 reads CASSWGQGLNSPLHF. DNA of the CDR3: TGCGCCAGCAGCTGGGGACAGGGACTTAATTCACCCCTCCACTTT. Using reference TRBV5-1 and TRBJ1-6 for the parts outside the CDR3, the full variable domain is KAGVTQTPRYLIKTRGQQVTLSCSPISGHRSVSWYQQTPGQGLQFLFEYFSETQRNKGNFPGRFSGRQFSNSRSEMNVSTLELGDSALYLCASSWGQGLNSPLHFGNGTRLTVT.

The count of this clone is one. The V and J genes are TRBV6-6 and TRBJ2-3; tentative D call: TRBD1 (5 bases). The CDR3 length is 11 residues. V was clipped by 6 bases and J by 9 bases, with 10 bases between them. The germline V gene has CDR1 MNHNY and CDR2 SVGAGI (reference sequence). The CDR3 region is CASRGLGTQYF. The CDR3 DNA sequence: TGTGCCAGCAGGGGGCTCGGGACGCAGTATTTT.

CDR3 protein: CASSFYITGELFF. CDR3 nucleotides: TGTGCCAGCAGCTTCTATATTACCGGGGAGCTGTTTTTT. This chain uses TRBV11-3 with TRBJ2-2; no definite D call. The CDR3 contains 13 residues. Deletions cut 3 bases from V and 5 bases from J, with 7 bases between. Germline V lookup: CDR1 SGHNT, CDR2 YENEEA.

This clone was counted only a few times. The chain has TRBV15 and TRBJ2-7; weak D call: TRBD1 (6 bases). The V end lost 1 base, the J end lost 2 bases, and 12 bases lay between the germline ends. CDR3 length: 15 amino acids. The germline CDR1 and CDR2 sequences are LNHNV and YYDKDF (reference sequence). DNA for the CDR3: TGTGCCACCAGCAGAGTCGTGGGGGCTCCCTACGAGCAGTACTTC. Translated: CATSRVVGAPYEQYF.

The chain recombines TRBV4-1 with TRBJ2-1; 7 bases agree with TRBD1. The V gene end was trimmed by 4 bases and the J gene end by 12 bases; junction bases not matched to a gene: 21. CDR1 MGHRA and CDR2 YSYEKL come from the germline V gene. The CDR3 is 17 residues long. Here the CDR3 DNA reads TGCGCCAGCAGCCCTTTTGAACCCGGGACAGTGAATTTAGGGCAGTTCTTC. It is translated as CASSPFEPGTVNLGQFF.

The chain recombines TRBV7-6 with TRBJ1-1, with D possibly matching TRBD1 (6 bases). The germline gives CDR1 SGHVS, CDR2 FNYEAQ. The CDR3 loop spans 16 amino acids. V gave up 0 bases and J gave up 2 bases, with 13 bases separating them. The CDR3 coding sequence is TGTGCCAGCAGCTTAGCCGAGGGACAATTAAACACTGAAGCTTTCTTT. Translation: CASSLAEGQLNTEAFF. Supplemented by reference TRBV7-6 and TRBJ1-1, the full variable domain reads GAGVSQSPRYKVTKRGQDVALRCDPISGHVSLYWYRQALGQGPEFLTYFNYEAQQDKSGLPNDRFSAERPEGSISTLTIQRTEQRDSAMYRCASSLAEGQLNTEAFFGQGTRLTVV.